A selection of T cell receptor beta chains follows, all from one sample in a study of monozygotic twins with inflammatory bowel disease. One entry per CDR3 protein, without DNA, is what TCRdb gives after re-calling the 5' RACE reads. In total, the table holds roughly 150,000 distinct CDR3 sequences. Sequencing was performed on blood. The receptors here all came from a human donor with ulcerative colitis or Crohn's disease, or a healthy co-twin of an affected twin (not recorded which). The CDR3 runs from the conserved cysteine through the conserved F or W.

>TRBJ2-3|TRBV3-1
CASSQEWLAGGPGTDTQYF
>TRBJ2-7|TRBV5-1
CASSVALKGGVEQYF
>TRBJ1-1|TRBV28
CAMGGANTEAFF
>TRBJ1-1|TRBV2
CASTRGQGNTEAFF
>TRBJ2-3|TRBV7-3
CASSLTGTQYF
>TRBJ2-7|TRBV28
CASSTEIHEQYF
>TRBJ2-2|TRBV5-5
CASSLRQANTGELFF
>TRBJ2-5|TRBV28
CASSLLAGVQETQYF
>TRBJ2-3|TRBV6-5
CASSYSKEAGAWTDTQYF
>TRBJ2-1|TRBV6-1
CASSGDRVGNEQFF
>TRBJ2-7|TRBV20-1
CSAQRWQGKVYEQYF
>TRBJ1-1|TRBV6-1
CASRLNTEAFF